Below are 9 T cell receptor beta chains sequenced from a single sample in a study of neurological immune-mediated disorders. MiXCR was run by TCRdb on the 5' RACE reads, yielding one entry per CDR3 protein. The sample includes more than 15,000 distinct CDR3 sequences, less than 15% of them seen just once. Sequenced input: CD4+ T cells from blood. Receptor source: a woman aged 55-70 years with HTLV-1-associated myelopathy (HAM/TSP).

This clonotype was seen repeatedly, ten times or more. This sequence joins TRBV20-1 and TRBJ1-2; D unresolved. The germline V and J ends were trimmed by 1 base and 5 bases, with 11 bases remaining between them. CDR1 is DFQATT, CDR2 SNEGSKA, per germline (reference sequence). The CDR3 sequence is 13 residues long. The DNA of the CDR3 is TGCAGTGCTAGAGCCCAAGGGAGTTATGGCTACACCTTC. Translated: CSARAQGSYGYTF.

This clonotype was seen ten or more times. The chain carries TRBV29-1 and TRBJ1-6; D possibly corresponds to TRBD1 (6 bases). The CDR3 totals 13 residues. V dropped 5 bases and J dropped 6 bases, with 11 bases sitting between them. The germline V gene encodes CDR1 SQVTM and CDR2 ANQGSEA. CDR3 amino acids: CSVSDSFNSPLHF. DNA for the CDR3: TGCAGCGTTTCGGACAGCTTTAATTCACCCCTCCACTTT. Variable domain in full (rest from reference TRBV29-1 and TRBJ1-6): SAVISQKPSRDICQRGTSLTIQCQVDSQVTMMFWYRQQPGQSLTLIATANQGSEATYESGFVIDKFPISRPNLTFSTLTVSNMSPEDSSIYLCSVSDSFNSPLHFGNGTRLTVT.

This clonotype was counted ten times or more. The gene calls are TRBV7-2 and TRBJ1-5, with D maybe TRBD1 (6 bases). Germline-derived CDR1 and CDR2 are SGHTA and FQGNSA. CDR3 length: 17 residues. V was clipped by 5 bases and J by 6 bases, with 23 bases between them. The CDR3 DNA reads TGTGCCAGCAGCATGGGGGGGGGGCAGGCAGATCTTCAGCCCCAGCATTTT. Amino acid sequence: CASSMGGGQADLQPQHF.

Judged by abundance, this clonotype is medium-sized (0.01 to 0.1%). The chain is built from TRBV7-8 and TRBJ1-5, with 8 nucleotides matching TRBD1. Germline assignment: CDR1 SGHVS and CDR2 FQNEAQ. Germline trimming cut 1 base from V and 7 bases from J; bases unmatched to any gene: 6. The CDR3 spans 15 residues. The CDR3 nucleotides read TGTGCCAGCAGCTTAGGGGACAGGAGAGGGCAGCCCCAGCATTTT. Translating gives CASSLGDRRGQPQHF.

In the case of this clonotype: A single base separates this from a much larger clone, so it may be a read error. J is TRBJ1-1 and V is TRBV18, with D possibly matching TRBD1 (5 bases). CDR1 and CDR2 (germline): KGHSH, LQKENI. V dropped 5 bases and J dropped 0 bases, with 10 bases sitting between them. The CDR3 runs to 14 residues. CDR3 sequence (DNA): TGTGCCAGCTCAACATCAGGGATGAACACTGAAGCTTTCTTT. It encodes CASSTSGMNTEAFF.

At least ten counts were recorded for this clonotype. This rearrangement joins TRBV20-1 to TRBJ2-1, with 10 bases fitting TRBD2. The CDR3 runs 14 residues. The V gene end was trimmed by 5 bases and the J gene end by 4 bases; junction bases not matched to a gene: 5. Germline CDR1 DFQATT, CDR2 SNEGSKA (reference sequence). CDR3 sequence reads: CSALLAGRYNEQFF. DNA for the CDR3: TGCAGTGCTTTACTAGCGGGGCGTTACAATGAGCAGTTCTTC.

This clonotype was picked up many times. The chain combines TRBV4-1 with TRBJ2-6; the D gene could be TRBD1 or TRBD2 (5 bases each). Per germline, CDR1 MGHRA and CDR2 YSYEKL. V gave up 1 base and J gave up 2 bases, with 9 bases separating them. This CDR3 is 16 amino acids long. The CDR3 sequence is CASSQGVGAGANVLTF. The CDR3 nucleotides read TGCGCCAGCAGCCAAGGAGTGGGGGCTGGGGCCAACGTCCTGACTTTC.

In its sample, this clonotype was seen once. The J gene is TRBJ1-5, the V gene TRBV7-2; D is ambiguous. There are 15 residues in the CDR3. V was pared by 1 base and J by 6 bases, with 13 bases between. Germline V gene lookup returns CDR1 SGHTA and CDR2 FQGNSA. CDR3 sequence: CASSLGAGEGQPQHF. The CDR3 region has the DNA TGTGCCAGCAGCTTAGGGGCTGGGGAAGGTCAGCCCCAGCATTTT. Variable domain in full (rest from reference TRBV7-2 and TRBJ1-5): GAGVSQSPSNKVTEKGKDVELRCDPISGHTALYWYRQSLGQGLEFLIYFQGNSAPDKSGLPSDRFSAERTGGSVSTLTIQRTQQEDSAVYLCASSLGAGEGQPQHFGDGTRLSIL.

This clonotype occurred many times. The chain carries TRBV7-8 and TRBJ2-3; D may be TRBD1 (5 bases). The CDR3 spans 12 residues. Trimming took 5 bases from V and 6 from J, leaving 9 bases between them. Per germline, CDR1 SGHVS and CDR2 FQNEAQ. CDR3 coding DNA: TGTGCCAGCAGCAGAGCAGGGGATACGCAGTATTTT. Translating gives CASSRAGDTQYF.